This TCR beta chain comes out of a study of beta chain features in type 1 diabetes. Study details: Patients and healthy donors were similar in age, gender and cell yields. Notes on the study in general: No resolution was reached here on whether HLA type influences TCRB rearrangement.

Isolated RNA was reverse transcribed in full, so expressed TCRB transcripts were sequenced. There were 3 million to 4 million reads on average in the naive, central memory and regulatory T cell samples. The method was immunoSEQ multiplex PCR; TCRdb's version includes in-frame clones alone and lacks a portion of them. This sample has 300,000 to 450,000 clones, with around 19% found just once. J gave up 4 bases and V 4 bases, and 3 bases lay outside the gene matches. CDR1 SQVTM and CDR2 ANQGSEA come from the germline V gene. CDR3 length: 12 amino acids. As concerns this clone: Its antigen is unidentified.

This TCR derives from a woman aged 18-29 years in good health. This chain joins TRBV29-1 and TRBJ2-7; 8 nucleotides line up with TRBD2. Sequencing was performed on naive CD4+ T cells from blood. The CDR3: CSVAGRDYEQYF. The CDR3 DNA is TGCAGCGTTGCCGGGAGGGATTACGAGCAGTACTTC.